The 23 T cell receptor beta chains below were found in one sample sequenced in a study of T cell responses to AZD1222 COVID-19 vaccine. The table came from immunoSEQ multiplex PCR; TCRdb's copy has only in-frame clones and leaves some out. Here the sample spans just under 75,000 clones, over 60% being singletons. This specimen consisted of peripheral blood, obtained 28 days after the second AZD1222 dose. These receptors were obtained from an adult who received the AZD1222 COVID-19 vaccine.

The rearrangement links TRBV3-1 (or the pseudogene TRBV3-2) to TRBJ2-3, with D unresolved. CDR3 size: 15 residues. Trimming removed 0 bases from V and 5 bases from J, with 12 bases in between. Germline-derived CDR1 and CDR2 are LGHDT and YNNKEL (reference sequence). This CDR3 is CASSQDPARIDTQYF. Here the CDR3 DNA reads TGTGCCAGCAGCCAAGACCCCGCTAGGATAGATACGCAGTATTTT.

This rearrangement joins TRBV5-1 to TRBJ2-5, with D perhaps matching TRBD1 or TRBD2 (5 bases each). The germline V and J ends were trimmed by 4 bases and 3 bases, with 13 bases remaining between them. This CDR3 is 14 amino acids long. Germline V gene lookup returns CDR1 SGHRS and CDR2 YFSETQ. The CDR3 spells CASSKGRAEETQYF. The CDR3 bases are TGCGCCAGCAGCAAGGGACGGGCAGAAGAGACCCAGTACTTC.

V usage is TRBV6-4 and J usage is TRBJ2-3, with TRBD1 matching 10 bases. The CDR3 length is 14 residues. CDR1 is MRHNA and CDR2 is SNTAGT in the germline V gene. Trimming took 9 bases from V and 3 from J; bases not matched to a gene: 6. CDR3 sequence (DNA): TGTGCCAGTTCGAGGACAGGGGGGACAGATACGCAGTATTTT. The encoded protein is CASSRTGGTDTQYF.

A few counts support this clone. CDR3 sequence: CASSDRQGFNYGYTF. The CDR3 DNA is TGTGCCAGCAGTGATCGACAGGGGTTCAACTATGGCTACACCTTC. This chain connects TRBV2 to TRBJ1-2, with 8 bases fitting TRBD1. The ends lost 3 bases at V and 2 bases at J; junction bases unmatched: 5. Germline CDR1 and CDR2: SNHLY and FYNNEI. The CDR3 has 15 residues. Based on the CDR3 plus reference TRBV2 and TRBJ1-2, the full variable domain is EPEVTQTPSHQVTQMGQEVILRCVPISNHLYFYWYRQILGQKVEFLVSFYNNEISEKSEIFDDQFSVERPDGSNFTLKIRSTKLEDSAMYFCASSDRQGFNYGYTFGSGTRLTVV.

The rearrangement uses TRBV28 and TRBJ2-7; 7 positions match TRBD2. The CDR3 loop spans 15 amino acids. Germline CDR1 MDHEN, CDR2 SYDVKM. J lost 6 bases, V lost 6 bases, and 14 bases had no gene match. The CDR3 here is CASRLSAGLKSEQYF. DNA of the CDR3: TGTGCCAGCAGACTGTCAGCGGGGCTAAAGAGCGAGCAGTACTTC.

The V call is TRBV7-6, the J call TRBJ2-7, with D possibly matching TRBD2 (6 bases). In germline, CDR1 is SGHVS, CDR2 FNYEAQ. Trimming removed 1 base at V and 3 bases at J, with 10 bases between. This CDR3 spans 14 amino acids. CDR3 DNA: TGTGCCAGCAGCTTAGTGGGGGGAAACTACGAGCAGTACTTC. Translated: CASSLVGGNYEQYF.

This rearrangement joins TRBV6-6 to TRBJ1-5; possible D gene TRBD1, 5 bases. This CDR3 region has 15 residues. The V gene lost 2 bases and the J gene lost 1 base, with 9 bases spanning the gap. Germline V gene lookup returns CDR1 MNHNY and CDR2 SVGAGI (reference sequence). The chain's CDR3 is CASSYMQGSNQPQHF. The CDR3 DNA reads as TGTGCCAGCAGTTACATGCAGGGAAGCAATCAGCCCCAGCATTTT.

The chain is built from TRBV5-8 and TRBJ2-7; the D is unclear. The germline V gene has CDR1 SGHTS and CDR2 YDEGEE. This CDR3 has 13 amino acids. The ends were cut back, 1 base at V and 3 bases at J, with 8 bases in the middle. The CDR3 nucleotides are TGTGCCAGCAGCTTGACGGGCGTCTACGAGCAGTACTTC. Translated, it gives CASSLTGVYEQYF. The entire variable domain, with the rest obtained from reference TRBV5-8 and TRBJ2-7, is as follows: EAGVTQSPTHLIKTRGQQATLRCSPISGHTSVYWYQQALGLGLQFLLWYDEGEERNRGNFPPRFSGRQFPNYSSELNVNALELEDSALYLCASSLTGVYEQYFGPGTRLTVT.

This rearrangement joins TRBV18 to TRBJ2-5; D gene ambiguous. V shed 3 bases and J shed 1 base, with 6 bases lying between them. CDR1 is KGHSH, CDR2 LQKENI, per germline. CDR3 length equals 13 residues. The CDR3 DNA is TGTGCCAGCTCACCTAGGGCCCAAGAGACCCAGTACTTC. This translates into CASSPRAQETQYF.

The V call is TRBV2, the J call TRBJ2-3; the D call may be TRBD1 or TRBD2 (5 bases each). This CDR3 has 15 amino acids. CDR1 and CDR2 from the germline V gene are SNHLY and FYNNEI. V was trimmed by 0 bases and J by 3 bases, leaving 10 bases between them. Here the CDR3 reads CASSEAGAITDTQYF. The CDR3 bases are TGTGCCAGCAGTGAAGCCGGGGCGATTACAGATACGCAGTATTTT.

The gene calls are TRBV7-2 and TRBJ2-2, with 8 bases that match TRBD2. The CDR3 runs to 15 residues. With 2 bases clipped from V and 3 bases from J, the junction kept 2 bases outside the gene matches. The germline V gene has CDR1 SGHTA and CDR2 FQGNSA. The CDR3 DNA follows: TGTGCCAGCAGCTTAACGGGACTAGACACCGGGGAGCTGTTTTTT. Protein sequence: CASSLTGLDTGELFF.

The V call is TRBV5-1, the J call TRBJ2-4; weak D call: TRBD1 (6 bases). From germline, CDR1 is SGHRS and CDR2 YFSETQ. The V end lost 0 bases, the J end lost 1 base, and 11 bases lay between the germline ends. This CDR3 comprises 16 residues. Written as DNA, the CDR3 is TGCGCCAGCAGCTTGGTGGGGGCTGGGGCCAAAAACATTCAGTACTTC. It specifies CASSLVGAGAKNIQYF.

This sequence joins TRBV5-4 and TRBJ2-3; D gene unclear. This CDR3 contains 14 residues. V dropped 0 bases and J dropped 2 bases, with 7 bases sitting between them. The germline CDR1 and CDR2 sequences are SGHNT and YYREEE (reference sequence). CDR3 loop: CASSLGIVTDTQYF. As DNA, the CDR3 is TGTGCCAGCAGCTTGGGGATAGTCACAGATACGCAGTATTTT.

The V gene is TRBV9, the J gene TRBJ1-2; unclear D gene. V was cut by 0 bases and J by 7 bases, with 16 bases left in between. This CDR3 comprises 15 residues. CDR1 and CDR2 (germline): SGDLS, YYNGEE. The CDR3 loop reads CASSVGGLNIGGYTF. As DNA, the CDR3 is TGTGCCAGCAGCGTAGGAGGGTTAAACATCGGTGGCTACACCTTC. Supplemented by reference TRBV9 and TRBJ1-2, the full variable domain reads DSGVTQTPKHLITATGQRVTLRCSPRSGDLSVYWYQQSLDQGLQFLIQYYNGEERAKGNILERFSAQQFPDLHSELNLSSLELGDSALYFCASSVGGLNIGGYTFGSGTRLTVV.

This clone was counted a few times. The V and J genes are TRBV4-2 and TRBJ2-7; the match to TRBD1 covers 8 bases. V lost 1 base and J lost 4; bases outside the gene matches: 3. The CDR3 sequence is 14 residues long. CDR1 is LGHNA, CDR2 YNFKEQ, per germline. CDR3 coding DNA: TGTGCCAGCAGCCAAGGGACAGGGCAATACGAGCAGTACTTC. Amino acid sequence: CASSQGTGQYEQYF.

This chain's CDR3 is CASSQRETRETQYF. The CDR3 bases are TGTGCCAGCAGCCAGCGGGAGACGCGAGAGACCCAGTACTTC. The rearrangement uses TRBV3-1 (or the pseudogene TRBV3-2) and TRBJ2-5, with TRBD2 matching 7 bases. The CDR3 extends over 14 amino acids. Losses at the gene ends were 3 bases for V and 4 bases for J; bases not matched to a gene: 5. CDR1 is LGHDT and CDR2 is YNNKEL in the germline V gene (reference sequence).

This chain uses TRBV28 with TRBJ1-2, with 9 positions matching TRBD1. V shed 5 bases and J 8 bases; nucleotides not matched to a gene: 12. Germline-derived CDR1 and CDR2 are MDHEN and SYDVKM. There are 15 residues in the CDR3. The CDR3 coding sequence is TGTGCCAGCAGTCCTTGGGACAGGGAGCCCAGCGGCTACACCTTC. It is translated as CASSPWDREPSGYTF.

This chain connects TRBV29-1 to TRBJ2-1; D is uncertain. From germline, CDR1 is SQVTM and CDR2 ANQGSEA. This CDR3 comprises 12 residues. V gave up 7 bases and J gave up 2 bases, with 9 bases separating them. CDR3 bases: TGCAGCGCCATCAGCCCCTACAATGAGCAGTTCTTC. This gives the protein CSAISPYNEQFF.

This clone was seen once. The CDR3 region has the DNA TGTGCCAGCAGTTTAGTGCCGAGCTCTCCCGGGGATTCACCCCTCCACTTT. It encodes CASSLVPSSPGDSPLHF. The chain has TRBV28 and TRBJ1-6; no definite D call. V was pared by 2 bases and J by 8 bases, with 19 bases between. The germline CDR1 and CDR2 sequences are MDHEN and SYDVKM. CDR3 size: 17 residues.

This clone has only a few counts. The CDR3 DNA is TGTGCCAGTGGCCGTGACATTCAGTACTTC. It is translated as CASGRDIQYF. The genes are TRBV2 and TRBJ2-4, with no clear D. Between the trimmed V and J ends, which lost 9 bases and 8 bases, there was a span of 8 bases. Germline CDR1 is SNHLY and CDR2 is FYNNEI. The CDR3 is 10 residues long.

This clone has only one observation. The chain joins TRBV5-1 to TRBJ2-3; TRBD2 might be the D (6 bases). Trimming shortened V by 7 bases and J by 3 bases, and 15 bases separated the two germline ends. The V gene's germline CDR1 is SGHRS and CDR2 YFSETQ. The CDR3 is 14 amino acids. CDR3 DNA sequence: TGCGCCAGCTCAAGGGGAGGATTAACAGATACGCAGTATTTT. This gives the protein CASSRGGLTDTQYF.

The genes are TRBV6-5 and TRBJ2-5; D is ambiguous. Trimming took off 0 bases at V and 4 bases at J, with 6 bases between the two ends. The CDR3 runs to 13 residues. Germline CDR1 and CDR2: MNHEY and SVGAGI. DNA of the CDR3: TGTGCCAGCAGTTACTCAAACCGAGAGACCCAGTACTTC. As protein: CASSYSNRETQYF.

CDR3 coding DNA: TGTGCCAGCAGATCGAGACAGGGTCCTAGTTACGAGCAGTACTTC. It encodes CASRSRQGPSYEQYF. The V call is TRBV5-4, the J call TRBJ2-7, with 7 bases fitting TRBD1. V shed 5 bases, J shed 4 bases, and the junction held 12 bases outside the gene matches. The CDR3 is 15 amino acids. CDR1 is SGHNT and CDR2 is YYREEE in the germline V gene (reference sequence).